Each of the 31 T cell receptor beta chains below was sequenced from the same sample in a study of CD8 T cells in ankylosing spondylitis. What these receptors recognize is not known. Study-wide results and limits: One TCR beta motif, made up of about 8 highly homologous variants, appeared characteristic of ankylosing spondylitis blood.

One entry per CDR3 protein results from TCRdb running MiXCR on the 5' RACE reads. Of 450,000 or so distinct CDR3 sequences listed, 20% to 30% are singletons. The sequenced sample consisted of blood, either unsorted or a sorted T cell fraction (not recorded which). Source of these receptors: a male donor with ankylosing spondylitis.

CDR3 sequence reads: CASSQSGQGYNEQFF. The DNA of the CDR3 is TGTGCCAGCAGCCAATCCGGACAGGGCTACAATGAGCAGTTCTTC. The chain joins TRBV4-2 to TRBJ2-1, with TRBD1 identical over 8 bases. CDR3 length: 15 amino acids. Germline assignment: CDR1 LGHNA and CDR2 YNFKEQ. The J segment lost 3 bases and the V segment lost 2 bases, leaving 3 bases of the junction unmatched.

The gene calls are TRBV3-1 and TRBJ2-1, with D possibly TRBD1 on 5 matching bases. Germline lookup yields CDR1 LGHDT and CDR2 YNNKEL (reference sequence). Trimming removed 4 bases at V and 4 bases at J, with 17 bases between. The CDR3 is made up of 16 amino acids. CDR3 coding DNA: TGTGCCAGCAGCCTACGAATGGGGCTCCCTTACAATGAGCAGTTCTTC. Protein product: CASSLRMGLPYNEQFF.

This chain uses TRBV7-9 with TRBJ1-4; the D gene is possibly TRBD1 (6 bases). This CDR3 region has 14 residues. CDR1 is SEHNR and CDR2 is FQNEAQ in the germline V gene (reference sequence). V lost 0 bases, J lost 7 bases, and 9 bases lay in between. CDR3 protein: CASSLAQGIEKLFF. The CDR3 coding sequence is TGTGCCAGCAGCTTAGCACAGGGCATTGAAAAACTGTTTTTT.

The rearrangement uses TRBV7-8 and TRBJ2-1; 10 bases line up with TRBD1. CDR3 length: 16 amino acids. Losses at the gene ends were 5 bases for V and 4 bases for J; bases not matched to a gene: 8. Germline V gives CDR1 SGHVS, CDR2 FQNEAQ. The CDR3 bases are TGTGCCAGCAGCCCTTCGACAGGGGGCTGGTACAATGAGCAGTTCTTC. This sequence encodes CASSPSTGGWYNEQFF. Variable domain in full (rest from reference TRBV7-8 and TRBJ2-1): GAGVSQSPRYKVAKRGQDVALRCDPISGHVSLFWYQQALGQGPEFLTYFQNEAQLDKSGLPSDRFFAERPEGSVSTLKIQRTQQEDSAVYLCASSPSTGGWYNEQFFGPGTRLTVL.

This clonotype has more than one count but fewer than ten. V and J are TRBV10-3 and TRBJ2-3, with TRBD2 identical over 10 bases. Trimming at V came to 10 bases and at J to 5 bases, leaving 6 bases not matched to a gene. Germline loops: CDR1 ENHRY, CDR2 SYGVKD. This CDR3 spans 13 amino acids. The chain's CDR3 is CATQREGRDTQYF. DNA of the CDR3: TGTGCCACACAGCGGGAGGGCCGAGATACGCAGTATTTT.

This chain joins TRBV18 and TRBJ1-1; D uncertain. This CDR3 region has 14 residues. V lost 0 bases to trimming and J lost 7 bases, with 12 bases between them. The germline gives CDR1 KGHSH, CDR2 LQKENI. CDR3 sequence: CASSPPGRIDEAFF. The CDR3 DNA sequence: TGTGCCAGCTCACCACCCGGAAGAATTGATGAAGCTTTCTTT.

The genes are TRBV15 and TRBJ2-7; D is uncertain. The V end was cut by 1 base, the J end by 3 bases, with 13 bases between. Germline loops: CDR1 LNHNV, CDR2 YYDKDF (reference sequence). The CDR3 consists of 15 residues. In DNA, the CDR3 is TGTGCCACCAGCAGAGTTCACGGTGGCCTCTACGAGCAGTACTTC. Its protein is CATSRVHGGLYEQYF. The whole variable domain, filled in from reference TRBV15 and TRBJ2-7, reads DAMVIQNPRYQVTQFGKPVTLSCSQTLNHNVMYWYQQKSSQAPKLLFHYYDKDFNNEADTPDNFQSRRPNTSFCFLDIRSPGLGDTAMYLCATSRVHGGLYEQYFGPGTRLTVT.

This chain connects TRBV3-1 to TRBJ1-1; no definite D call. CDR1 is LGHDT and CDR2 is YNNKEL in the germline V gene (reference sequence). This CDR3 is built from 13 residues. V was cut by 5 bases and J by 2 bases, with 9 bases left in between. The CDR3 loop is CASSNTDNTEAFF. The CDR3 coding sequence is TGTGCCAGCAGCAATACAGATAACACTGAAGCTTTCTTT.

The chain combines TRBV7-2 with TRBJ2-7; D assignment may be TRBD1 or TRBD2 (5 bases each). The CDR3 is 15 amino acids. Germline CDR1 SGHTA, CDR2 FQGNSA. V lost 0 bases to trimming and J lost 5 bases, with 14 bases between them. The CDR3 loop reads CASSLAWGPVDEQYF. CDR3 DNA sequence: TGTGCCAGCAGCTTAGCGTGGGGACCCGTGGACGAGCAGTACTTC.

This clonotype was counted ten times or more. V is TRBV6-5 and J is TRBJ2-2, with 7 nucleotides matching TRBD1. CDR3 length equals 17 residues. The germline gives CDR1 MNHEY, CDR2 SVGAGI. V was pared by 2 bases and J by 2 bases, with 8 bases of the junction left unmatched. DNA for the CDR3: TGTGCCAGCAGTTACAGAGCGACAGGGATTAACACCGGGGAGCTGTTTTTT. The encoded protein is CASSYRATGINTGELFF.

This clonotype was observed a handful of times. This chain connects TRBV20-1 to TRBJ2-1, with unresolved D. Trimming left V 8 bases short and J 3 bases short, with 11 bases between. The CDR3 length is 12 residues. Per germline, CDR1 DFQATT and CDR2 SNEGSKA (reference sequence). The CDR3 sequence: CSTDRLYNEQFF. In DNA, the CDR3 is TGCAGTACGGACCGACTCTACAATGAGCAGTTCTTC.

A few counts support this clonotype. This chain uses TRBV29-1 with TRBJ2-3; no clear D. Trimming shortened V by 3 bases and J by 0 bases, and 10 bases separated the two germline ends. Germline V gene sequence: CDR1 SQVTM, CDR2 ANQGSEA. The CDR3 totals 14 residues. The CDR3: CSVDGLFSTDTQYF. CDR3 DNA: TGCAGCGTTGATGGTCTCTTTAGCACAGATACGCAGTATTTT.

This chain uses TRBV29-1 with TRBJ1-1, with D uncertain. The CDR3 runs to 11 residues. V lost 4 bases and J lost 4, with 7 bases in between. Germline V gene lookup returns CDR1 SQVTM and CDR2 ANQGSEA. CDR3 DNA sequence: TGCAGCGTTGCGACCGGCACTGAAGCTTTCTTT. Encoded protein: CSVATGTEAFF.

In its sample, this clonotype was seen a few times. CDR3 in DNA: TGCAGCATAAAACCGCCCTCGGGACAGGGGAAGGACTATGGCTACACCTTC. Residues: CSIKPPSGQGKDYGYTF. The rearrangement uses TRBV20-1 and TRBJ1-2; 10 nucleotides line up with TRBD1. This CDR3 is built from 17 residues. The germline CDR1 and CDR2 sequences are DFQATT and SNEGSKA (reference sequence).

In DNA form, the CDR3 reads TGTGCCTGGAGTGAGCGGGAAAAACTGTTTTTT. Its protein product is CAWSEREKLFF. This chain uses TRBV30 with TRBJ1-4, with D unclear. CDR3 size: 11 residues. Germline V gene lookup returns CDR1 GTSNPN and CDR2 SVGIG (reference sequence). Trimming took 1 base from V and 8 from J, leaving 5 bases between them.

This clonotype was observed a handful of times. This sequence joins TRBV5-1 and TRBJ2-2; D gene ambiguous. The germline V gene encodes CDR1 SGHRS and CDR2 YFSETQ. The CDR3 is made up of 12 amino acids. Trimming removed 4 bases at V and 7 bases at J, with 8 bases between. This CDR3 reads CASSLRFGELFF. DNA of the CDR3: TGCGCCAGCAGCCTCAGGTTCGGGGAGCTGTTTTTT. The full variable domain, rest sourced from reference TRBV5-1 and TRBJ2-2, is KAGVTQTPRYLIKTRGQQVTLSCSPISGHRSVSWYQQTPGQGLQFLFEYFSETQRNKGNFPGRFSGRQFSNSRSEMNVSTLELGDSALYLCASSLRFGELFFGEGSRLTVL.

The CDR3 region is CASSSGTSPSEQFF. Written as DNA, the CDR3 is TGTGCCAGCAGCTCAGGGACCTCCCCTAGTGAGCAGTTCTTC. V gene TRBV5-5 combines with J gene TRBJ2-1, with D possibly being TRBD1 or TRBD2 (5 bases each). V was cut by 3 bases and J by 9 bases, with 16 bases left in between. This CDR3 has 14 amino acids. Per germline, CDR1 SGHKS and CDR2 YYEKEE (reference sequence).

The V gene is TRBV3-1, the J gene TRBJ1-6; D gene ambiguous. The CDR3 is 12 residues long. Germline V gene lookup returns CDR1 LGHDT and CDR2 YNNKEL (reference sequence). Trimming removed 0 bases at V and 10 bases at J, with 4 bases between. CDR3 coding DNA: TGTGCCAGCAGCCAAGAAGGATCACCCCTCCACTTT. Amino acids: CASSQEGSPLHF.

The genes are TRBV5-1 and TRBJ2-2; D is unresolved. Trimming left V 5 bases short and J 5 bases short, with 16 bases between. The CDR3 is made up of 15 amino acids. The germline gives CDR1 SGHRS, CDR2 YFSETQ. The CDR3 nucleotides read TGCGCCAGCAGGGTTAGCCCACCGAGAACCGGGGAGCTGTTTTTT. The encoded protein is CASRVSPPRTGELFF. Together with reference TRBV5-1 and TRBJ2-2, the CDR3 gives the full variable domain: KAGVTQTPRYLIKTRGQQVTLSCSPISGHRSVSWYQQTPGQGLQFLFEYFSETQRNKGNFPGRFSGRQFSNSRSEMNVSTLELGDSALYLCASRVSPPRTGELFFGEGSRLTVL.

V usage is TRBV27 and J usage is TRBJ2-1; 12 nucleotides match TRBD2. After removal of 6 bases from V and 0 bases from J, the junction contained 6 bases not matched to a gene. Germline CDR1 reads MNHEY; CDR2 reads SMNVEV (reference sequence). The CDR3 runs 17 residues. As DNA, the CDR3 is TGTGCCAGCAGCTCTAGCGGGAGGGGATACTCCTACAATGAGCAGTTCTTC. Protein product: CASSSSGRGYSYNEQFF.

V usage is TRBV29-1 and J usage is TRBJ1-4; 7 nucleotides line up with TRBD1. After removal of 7 bases from V and 5 bases from J, the junction contained 7 bases not matched to a gene. The length of the CDR3 is 13 residues. The germline gives CDR1 SQVTM, CDR2 ANQGSEA. The CDR3 DNA sequence: TGCAGCGCCAGGGGGGGGCCGAATGAAAAACTGTTTTTT. This gives the protein CSARGGPNEKLFF.

V gene TRBV25-1 combines with J gene TRBJ2-7; a possible D gene is TRBD2 (5 bases). Germline V lookup: CDR1 MGHDK, CDR2 SYGVNS. This CDR3 has 14 amino acids. V was trimmed by 4 bases and J by 2 bases, leaving 12 bases between them. The CDR3 coding sequence is TGTGCCAGCAGTGGGGCCAGCGGCCCCTACGAGCAGTACTTC. Protein: CASSGASGPYEQYF.

V gene TRBV20-1 combines with J gene TRBJ2-5, with 9 bases identical to TRBD1. The CDR3 length is 14 residues. V shed 5 bases and J 5 bases; nucleotides not matched to a gene: 9. CDR1 DFQATT and CDR2 SNEGSKA come from the germline V gene (reference sequence). The DNA of the CDR3 is TGCAGTGCTGAAACCGGGACAGGGAGGGAGACCCAGTACTTC. Its translation is CSAETGTGRETQYF.

A few counts support this clonotype. This CDR3 is CAIMASGSRTDTQYF. The DNA of the CDR3 is TGTGCCATCATGGCTAGCGGGAGTAGGACAGATACGCAGTATTTT. The chain recombines TRBV10-3 with TRBJ2-3; 10 bases are a match to TRBD2. V was pared by 7 bases and J by 3 bases, with 7 bases of the junction left unmatched. The CDR3 is 15 residues long. Looked up from germline, CDR1 is ENHRY and CDR2 is SYGVKD.

This clonotype was detected only a few times. This sequence joins TRBV27 and TRBJ2-1; D not resolved. The CDR3 extends over 16 amino acids. Germline CDR1 and CDR2: MNHEY and SMNVEV (reference sequence). V was pared by 5 bases and J by 8 bases, with 22 bases between. The CDR3 nucleotides are TGTGCCAGCAGTAGGCGCGGCCAGGTCACGATCGATGAGCAGTTCTTC. This sequence encodes CASSRRGQVTIDEQFF.

The rearrangement links TRBV11-3 to TRBJ2-1, with D perhaps TRBD1 or TRBD2 (5 bases each). The CDR3 spans 14 residues. The germline V gene encodes CDR1 SGHNT and CDR2 YENEEA. V lost 7 bases to trimming and J lost 7 bases, with 17 bases between them. The CDR3 DNA sequence: TGTGCCAGCACCGTGCGGTCTTGGGGGAATGAGCAGTTCTTC. This translates into CASTVRSWGNEQFF.

The rearrangement joins TRBV20-1 to TRBJ2-3; 11 bases agree with TRBD2. Unmatched junction bases numbered 9, after V lost 2 bases and J lost 5 bases. This CDR3 region has 16 residues. Germline V gene sequence: CDR1 DFQATT, CDR2 SNEGSKA (reference sequence). CDR3 in DNA: TGCAGTGCTAGATCGCTAGCGGGAGGTGGGGTAGATACGCAGTATTTT. The encoded protein is CSARSLAGGGVDTQYF.

The chain combines TRBV15 with TRBJ2-4; no firm D call. CDR1 is LNHNV, CDR2 YYDKDF, per germline (reference sequence). The CDR3 consists of 14 residues. Trimming pared 1 base from V and 3 bases from J, leaving 7 bases between. CDR3 sequence reads: CATSRASVKNIQYF. In DNA form, the CDR3 reads TGTGCCACCAGCAGAGCAAGTGTCAAAAACATTCAGTACTTC. Full variable domain (outside the CDR3, taken from reference TRBV15 and TRBJ2-4): DAMVIQNPRYQVTQFGKPVTLSCSQTLNHNVMYWYQQKSSQAPKLLFHYYDKDFNNEADTPDNFQSRRPNTSFCFLDIRSPGLGDTAMYLCATSRASVKNIQYFGAGTRLSVL.

This clonotype came up many times. The J gene is TRBJ1-6, the V gene TRBV27; D remains unclear. Germline V lookup: CDR1 MNHEY, CDR2 SMNVEV (reference sequence). Trimming cost V 7 bases and J 7 bases, with 20 bases left between them. CDR3 length equals 16 residues. CDR3 nucleotide sequence: TGTGCCAGCAAACGAGGCCTAAACCCTTCGAATTCACCCCTCCACTTT. Protein sequence: CASKRGLNPSNSPLHF.

The rearrangement links TRBV29-1 to TRBJ2-3; no reliable D call. The CDR3 has 14 amino acids. Germline assignment: CDR1 SQVTM and CDR2 ANQGSEA. V gave up 4 bases and J gave up 3 bases, with 14 bases separating them. The CDR3 reads CSVVSRTRTDTQYF. DNA of the CDR3: TGCAGCGTTGTTAGTCGGACGAGAACAGATACGCAGTATTTT.

This clonotype was counted only a few times. The chain combines TRBV7-8 with TRBJ1-1; unclear D gene. Germline values: CDR1 SGHVS, CDR2 FQNEAQ. V lost 6 bases and J lost 0, with 8 bases in between. The CDR3 runs 13 residues. CDR3 sequence: CASRRQLNTEAFF. The CDR3 DNA reads TGTGCCAGCAGAAGGCAGCTGAACACTGAAGCTTTCTTT.